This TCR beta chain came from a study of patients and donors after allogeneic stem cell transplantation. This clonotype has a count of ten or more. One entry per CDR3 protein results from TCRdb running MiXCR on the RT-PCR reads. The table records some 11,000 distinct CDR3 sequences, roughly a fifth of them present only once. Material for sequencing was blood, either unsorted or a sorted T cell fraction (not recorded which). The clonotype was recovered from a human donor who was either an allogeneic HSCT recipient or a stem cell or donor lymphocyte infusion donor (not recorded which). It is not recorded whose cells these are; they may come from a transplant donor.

The CDR3 DNA is TGTGCCAGCAGTTTGGAGGATGCCGGGATTTACGGCTACACCTTC. It translates to CASSLEDAGIYGYTF. This chain links TRBV28 with TRBJ1-2; no firm D call. CDR3 length: 15 residues. V lost 3 bases and J 8 bases, leaving 19 bases between the germline ends. The germline V gene has CDR1 MDHEN and CDR2 SYDVKM.